Sequencing of this T cell receptor (beta chain) was carried out in a study of blood T cell repertoires in COVID-19. Study overall: T cells, B-cell-depleted T cells, or PBMCs supplied cDNA or gDNA.

Per germline, CDR1 MNHEY and CDR2 SVGEGT. This CDR3 spans 14 amino acids. V lost 5 bases, J lost 0 bases, and 8 bases lay in between. Participant-given clinical history determined each cohort assignment. Cohort 3 donors were reported recovered after two negative PCRs, clearance, or symptom resolution. In the source study's methods: For nucleated cells, counts were estimated from reference gene primer amplification. Clones were read by immunoSEQ multiplex PCR, and TCRdb kept only the in-frame ones, dropping some. V, J and clone size are taken as reported in that table, and D and trimming were inferred from the DNA itself. This repertoire shows around 200,000 clones, roughly four fifths found once; its top ten account for about 10%.

The specimen was PBMCs or T cells enriched from blood (not recorded which). The clonotype was recovered from a man aged 40-55 years who had recovered from COVID-19. The chain uses TRBV6-2 or TRBV6-3 and TRBJ2-1; no firm D call. The CDR3 region is CASSARSSYNEQFF. CDR3 in DNA: TGTGCCAGCAGTGCCCGGAGCTCCTACAATGAGCAGTTCTTC.